This T cell receptor (beta chain) derives from a study of shared clonotypes between healthy human individuals. Unmatched junction bases numbered 7, after V lost 2 bases and J lost 3 bases. The CDR3 loop spans 15 amino acids. Germline values: CDR1 SGHRS, CDR2 YFSETQ. Study-wide findings and caveats: Between several donors, naive CD4 clonotypes were shared at a level of about 5%. Clonotypes shared by all four sorted-subset donors had higher generation probabilities than non-shared clonotypes. In this cohort, only blood was sampled, and tissue repertoires likely differ. Memory subsets generally showed smaller estimated richness than naive subsets did.

Concerning this clone: Antigen unknown.

Naive CD8 cells, CD45RO-negative and positively selected for CCR7, excluded terminally differentiated effector memory CD45RA+ cells. Libraries were prepared by immunoSEQ multiplex PCR; TCRdb keeps only in-frame clonotypes and omits some of them. Counted here are approximately 600,000 clones, 90% to 95% occurring once; the ten biggest clones make up 0.11%. The sequence was obtained from a woman aged 25 to 39 in good health. The chain is built from TRBV5-1 and TRBJ2-7; TRBD2 matches 8 bases. Sequenced input: naive CD8+ T cells sorted from blood. The CDR3 reads CASSLAGAGNYEQYF. The CDR3 DNA follows: TGCGCCAGCAGCTTAGCGGGAGCGGGAAACTACGAGCAGTACTTC.